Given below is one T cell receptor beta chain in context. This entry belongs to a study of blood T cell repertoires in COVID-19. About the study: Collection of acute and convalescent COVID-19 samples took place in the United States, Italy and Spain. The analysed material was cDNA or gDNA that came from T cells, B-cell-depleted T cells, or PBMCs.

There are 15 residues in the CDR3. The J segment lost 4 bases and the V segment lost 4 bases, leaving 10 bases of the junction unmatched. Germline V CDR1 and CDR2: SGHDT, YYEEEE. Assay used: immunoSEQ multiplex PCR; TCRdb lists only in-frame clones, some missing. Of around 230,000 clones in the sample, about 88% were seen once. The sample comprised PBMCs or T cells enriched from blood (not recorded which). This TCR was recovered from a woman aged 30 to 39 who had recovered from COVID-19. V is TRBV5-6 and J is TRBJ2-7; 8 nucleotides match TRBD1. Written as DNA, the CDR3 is TGTGCCAGCAGCCGGGACAGGAAATACACGTACGAGCAGTACTTC. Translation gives CASSRDRKYTYEQYF.